The sequence of this T cell receptor (beta chain) was determined in a study of T cells in localized non-small cell lung cancer. Germline V gene data show CDR1 as KGHSH and CDR2 as LQKENI. This CDR3 contains 14 residues. Trimming at V came to 3 bases and at J to 6 bases, leaving 1 base not matched to a gene. Generated by immunoSEQ multiplex PCR, the TCRdb table keeps only in-frame clones and is missing some. The sample has around 64,000 clones, approximately 80% seen once; the top ten hold approximately 4.5%. V is TRBV18 and J is TRBJ2-7; 14 bases are shared with TRBD2. This TCR derives from a man between 40 and 75 years old with stage II lung adenocarcinoma. This sample comprised PBMCs, obtained before any cancer treatment. CDR3 loop: CASSPGTSGGEQYF. As DNA, the CDR3 is TGTGCCAGCTCACCCGGGACTAGCGGGGGCGAGCAGTACTTC.